This T cell receptor beta chain was sequenced during a study of cytomegalovirus exposure and HLA in healthy donors. Findings of the study overall: As was reported, the HLA-A and HLA-B alleles of most subjects were accurately predicted from TCR beta sequences.

PCR involved 60 Vbeta and 13 Jbeta primers. Repertoires were generated with immunoSEQ multiplex PCR, while TCRdb's copy carries only in-frame clones and drops some. The sample has approximately 140,000 clones; around 78% are singletons. To note about this clone: Its antigen is currently unknown.

In germline, CDR1 is SGHTA, CDR2 FQGNSA. This CDR3 is built from 15 residues. Trimming shortened V by 5 bases and J by 7 bases, and 18 bases separated the two germline ends. Sample: PBMCs. The rearrangement joins TRBV7-2 to TRBJ2-4, with D perhaps matching TRBD2 (6 bases). The TCR originated in a woman aged 40 to 50 in good health and CMV-seropositive. The CDR3 sequence: CASSPDPRRGNIQYF. The DNA of the CDR3 is TGTGCCAGCAGCCCTGACCCCCGCCGGGGGAACATTCAGTACTTC.